Listed here are 11 T cell receptor beta chains from one sample, sequenced in a study of vaccination and CD4 T cells after COVID-19. Their antigens remain unidentified. The Oncomine TCR Beta short-read assay generated sequence data from the DNA of cultured CD4+ T cells. TCRdb called the PCR reads again in MiXCR, with one record for every CDR3 protein. The data contain about 25,000 distinct CDR3 sequences, approximately 50% of them singletons. Regarding treatment: 10-day PBMC culture with coronavirus spike peptide pools or control peptides (ViraFEST assay). Sequenced sample: CD4+ T cells from blood, cultured in vitro. Source of these receptors: a human donor who had recovered from COVID-19.

Here the CDR3 reads CSAPSGRGYEQYF. The CDR3 DNA is TGCAGTGCTCCTAGCGGGAGAGGTTACGAGCAGTACTTC. This chain joins TRBV20-1 and TRBJ2-7; TRBD2 matches at 10 bases. V gave up 5 bases and J gave up 4 bases; unmatched junction bases: 5. Per germline, CDR1 DFQATT and CDR2 SNEGSKA (reference sequence). The CDR3 totals 13 residues.

This clonotype has only a few counts. The chain employs TRBV11-2 and TRBJ1-1; D might be TRBD1 (6 bases). Germline assignment: CDR1 SGHAT and CDR2 FQNNGV. This CDR3 region has 13 residues. Trimming took 4 bases from V and 4 from J, leaving 10 bases between them. The CDR3 bases are TGTGCCAGCAGCTACACAGGGCGCACTGAAGCTTTCTTT. Translated: CASSYTGRTEAFF. Variable domain in full (rest from reference TRBV11-2 and TRBJ1-1): EAGVAQSPRYKIIEKRQSVAFWCNPISGHATLYWYQQILGQGPKLLIQFQNNGVVDDSQLPKDRFSAERLKGVDSTLKIQPAKLEDSAVYLCASSYTGRTEAFFGQGTRLTVV.

The rearrangement joins TRBV10-2 to TRBJ2-5; D is perhaps TRBD1 (5 bases). The CDR3 has 13 amino acids. V was pared by 4 bases and J by 4 bases, with 10 bases between. CDR1 and CDR2 (germline): WSHSY, SAAADI. CDR3 sequence reads: CASSGQTSETQYF. The CDR3 DNA sequence: TGCGCCAGCAGTGGACAGACCTCAGAGACCCAGTACTTC.

CDR3 nucleotide sequence: TGTGCCAGCAGCTACCGACAGGGATCTTACGAGCAGTACTTC. Protein product: CASSYRQGSYEQYF. The J gene is TRBJ2-7, the V gene TRBV28; 7 nucleotides agree with TRBD1. Germline V CDR1 and CDR2: MDHEN, SYDVKM. After removal of 6 bases from V and 4 bases from J, the junction contained 9 bases not matched to a gene. The CDR3 has 14 residues.

A single count supports this clonotype. The chain is built from TRBV20-1 and TRBJ2-2, with 7 positions matching TRBD1. V shed 2 bases and J 0 bases; nucleotides not matched to a gene: 6. The V gene's germline CDR1 is DFQATT and CDR2 SNEGSKA (reference sequence). The CDR3 is made up of 16 amino acids. As DNA, the CDR3 is TGCAGTGCTAGACCTACCGGGACAGCGAACACCGGGGAGCTGTTTTTT. It specifies CSARPTGTANTGELFF.

This clonotype was observed a few times. The V call is TRBV7-6, the J call TRBJ2-2, with 12 bases aligning to TRBD2. Germline assignment: CDR1 SGHVS and CDR2 FNYEAQ. The V gene end was trimmed by 1 base and the J gene end by 0 bases; junction bases not matched to a gene: 3. This CDR3 region has 18 residues. The CDR3 bases are TGTGCCAGCAGCTTAGGGCTAGCGGGGGGGACGAACACCGGGGAGCTGTTTTTT. Amino acids: CASSLGLAGGTNTGELFF.

There are a few counts of this clonotype. The chain recombines TRBV11-2 with TRBJ1-2; weak D call: TRBD1 (5 bases). The CDR3 sequence is 16 residues long. The V gene's germline CDR1 is SGHAT and CDR2 FQNNGV. The V gene lost 0 bases and the J gene lost 3 bases, with 14 bases spanning the gap. For the CDR3, the DNA is TGTGCCAGCAGCTTAGATTTGAACAGGCCAGACTATGGCTACACCTTC. It is translated as CASSLDLNRPDYGYTF.

The chain recombines TRBV19 with TRBJ1-2, with 9 positions matching TRBD1. The CDR3 has 15 amino acids. Trimming at V came to 3 bases and at J to 7 bases, leaving 9 bases not matched to a gene. The germline V gene has CDR1 LNHDA and CDR2 SQIVND (reference sequence). The CDR3 DNA reads TGTGCCAGTAGTATGGTAACAGGGGGCGGCAGTGGCTACACCTTC. This encodes CASSMVTGGGSGYTF.

In its sample, this clonotype was seen a few times. This chain uses TRBV5-4 with TRBJ1-6, with D perhaps TRBD1 (5 bases). The V end was cut by 4 bases, the J end by 0 bases, with 14 bases between. The CDR3 totals 17 residues. CDR1 is SGHNT and CDR2 is YYREEE in the germline V gene (reference sequence). The CDR3 region is CASSRDEPSSYNSPLHF. CDR3 coding DNA: TGTGCCAGCAGCCGGGACGAACCGAGCTCCTATAATTCACCCCTCCACTTT.

This clonotype was seen only a few times. This sequence joins TRBV7-2 and TRBJ1-1, with D unclear. The germline V gene has CDR1 SGHTA and CDR2 FQGNSA. The CDR3 sequence is 13 residues long. Trimming stripped 2 bases from V and 2 bases from J, with 6 bases between. CDR3 sequence reads: CASSLTPNTEAFF. The CDR3, as DNA: TGTGCCAGCAGCTTAACACCCAACACTGAAGCTTTCTTT.

Worth noting for this clonotype: It is unclear where the CDR3 begins or ends on the DNA, so no DNA is shown, and the CDR3 is as TCRdb lists it. The CDR3 protein is CASSKEVGIGNRYNSPLHF. The chain employs TRBV21-1 and TRBJ1-6. TRBV21-1 constitutes a pseudogene. The CDR3 is 19 amino acids long, termini counted.